These 11 T cell receptor beta chains were all obtained from the same sample, sequenced in a study of blood T cells in healthy people across ages. Then a second PCR, running about 7 to 11 cycles, was carried out with a sample-barcoded 5' primer and a J-beta primer mix. TCRdb called the 5' RACE reads again in MiXCR, with one record for every CDR3 protein. Altogether more than 1,400,000 distinct CDR3 sequences are present, roughly 40% being singletons, with the ten largest covering less than 8%. Sequencing was performed on blood. These receptors all come from a woman between 18 and 29 years old in good health.

This clonotype was seen a handful of times. J is TRBJ2-7 and V is TRBV6-5; weak D call: TRBD2 (6 bases). V lost 2 bases and J lost 5, with 16 bases in between. Germline V CDR1 and CDR2: MNHEY, SVGAGI. The CDR3 loop spans 15 amino acids. CDR3 residues: CASSYGSGGLDEQYF. Written as DNA, the CDR3 is TGTGCCAGCAGTTACGGCTCCGGGGGTTTGGACGAGCAGTACTTC.

The rearrangement links TRBV6-5 to TRBJ2-5; 8 positions match TRBD1. J lost 11 bases, V lost 2 bases, and 7 bases had no gene match. This CDR3 comprises 13 residues. The germline CDR1 and CDR2 sequences are MNHEY and SVGAGI. CDR3 DNA sequence: TGTGCCAGCAGTTACGCAACAGGGGGTGAGCAGTACTTC. This codes for CASSYATGGEQYF.

The chain joins TRBV4-2 to TRBJ1-3; TRBD1 aligns across 9 bases. Germline values: CDR1 LGHNA, CDR2 YNFKEQ. Trimming at V came to 2 bases and at J to 0 bases, leaving 5 bases not matched to a gene. The CDR3 is 17 residues long. Here the CDR3 reads CASSQTRDRASGNTIYF. In DNA form, the CDR3 reads TGTGCCAGCAGCCAAACTCGGGACAGGGCCTCTGGAAACACCATATATTTT.

As to this clonotype: Compared with germline, one end of the junction differs, possibly owing to a read error. The chain recombines TRBV7-2 with TRBJ2-7; D gene uncertain. The germline CDR1 and CDR2 sequences are SGHTA and FQGNSA. This CDR3 comprises 17 residues. CDR3 amino acids: CAGSTDPPGRATYEQYF. CDR3 nucleotides: TGTGCCGGCAGCACAGACCCCCCGGGTAGAGCTACCTACGAGCAGTACTTC.

The rearrangement links TRBV6-5 to TRBJ1-2, with D possibly matching TRBD1 (5 bases). The CDR3 is 16 residues long. Germline V gene data show CDR1 as MNHEY and CDR2 as SVGAGI. Trimming pared 0 bases from V and 0 bases from J, leaving 11 bases between. The CDR3 bases are TGTGCCAGCAGTTACTCTGGAGGGGTCCCTAACTATGGCTACACCTTC. It specifies CASSYSGGVPNYGYTF.

The gene calls are TRBV6-5 and TRBJ2-1; TRBD1 matches 7 bases. Per germline, CDR1 MNHEY and CDR2 SVGAGI. CDR3 length equals 14 residues. After removal of 5 bases from V and 16 bases from J, the junction contained 17 bases not matched to a gene. CDR3 sequence (DNA): TGTGCCAGCAGTATACGGGACAGCAACACTGAAGCTTTCTTC. It translates to CASSIRDSNTEAFF.

The rearrangement joins TRBV2 to TRBJ2-4; 13 nucleotides agree with TRBD2. V gave up 6 bases and J gave up 11 bases; unmatched junction bases: 4. Germline-derived CDR1 and CDR2 are SNHLY and FYNNEI. The CDR3 spans 13 residues. CDR3 bases: TGTGCCAGCAGGGGACTAGCGGGGCACCTTCAGTACTTC. This translates into CASRGLAGHLQYF.

The chain uses TRBV20-1 and TRBJ1-5; TRBD1 aligns across 9 bases. Germline V gene lookup returns CDR1 DFQATT and CDR2 SNEGSKA (reference sequence). J was trimmed by 4 bases and V by 1 base; bases with no gene match: 2. CDR3 length: 14 residues. The CDR3 is CSARGQGGNQPQHF. The CDR3 nucleotides read TGCAGTGCTAGAGGACAGGGGGGAAATCAGCCCCAGCATTTT.

The gene calls are TRBV3-1 and TRBJ1-4; D perhaps matches TRBD1 (5 bases). Looked up from germline, CDR1 is LGHDT and CDR2 is YNNKEL (reference sequence). The CDR3 is 15 residues long. V was trimmed by 3 bases and J by 0 bases, leaving 8 bases between them. The CDR3 sequence: CASSQSTATNEKLFF. CDR3 nucleotides: TGTGCCAGCAGCCAGTCGACAGCAACTAATGAAAAACTGTTTTTT. The full variable domain, in which reference TRBV3-1 and TRBJ1-4 provide the parts outside the CDR3, is DTAVSQTPKYLVTQMGNDKSIKCEQNLGHDTMYWYKQDSKKFLKIMFSYNNKELIINETVPNRFSPKSPDKAHLNLHINSLELGDSAVYFCASSQSTATNEKLFFGSGTQLSVL.

This clonotype was seen repeatedly, ten times or more. The chain is built from TRBV7-2 and TRBJ2-3; D is undetermined. Germline values: CDR1 SGHTA, CDR2 FQGNSA. Trimming removed 6 bases at V and 4 bases at J, with 8 bases between. The CDR3 runs 12 residues. Here the CDR3 reads CASSRSADTQYF. The CDR3 DNA reads as TGTGCCAGCAGTAGGTCCGCAGATACGCAGTATTTT. The whole variable domain, remainder taken from reference TRBV7-2 and TRBJ2-3, is GAGVSQSPSNKVTEKGKDVELRCDPISGHTALYWYRQSLGQGLEFLIYFQGNSAPDKSGLPSDRFSAERTGGSVSTLTIQRTQQEDSAVYLCASSRSADTQYFGPGTRLTVL.

The chain has TRBV29-1 and TRBJ1-1; perhaps TRBD1 as D (6 bases). Trimming pared 6 bases from V and 4 bases from J, leaving 12 bases between. The germline CDR1 and CDR2 sequences are SQVTM and ANQGSEA. This CDR3 spans 12 amino acids. For the CDR3, the DNA is TGCAGCGTGGATACAGGGCCCACTGAAGCTTTCTTT. Amino acid sequence: CSVDTGPTEAFF.